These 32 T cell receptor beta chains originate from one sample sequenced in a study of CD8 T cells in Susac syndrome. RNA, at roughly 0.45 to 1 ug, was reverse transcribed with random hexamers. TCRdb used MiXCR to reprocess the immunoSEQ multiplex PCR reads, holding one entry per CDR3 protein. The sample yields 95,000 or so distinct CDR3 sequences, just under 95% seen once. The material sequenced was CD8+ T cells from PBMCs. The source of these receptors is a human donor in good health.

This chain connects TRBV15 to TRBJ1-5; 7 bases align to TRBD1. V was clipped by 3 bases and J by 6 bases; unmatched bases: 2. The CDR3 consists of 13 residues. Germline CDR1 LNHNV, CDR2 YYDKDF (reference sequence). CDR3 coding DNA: TGTGCCACCAGCAGGGGGACAGCTCAGCCCCAGCATTTT. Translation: CATSRGTAQPQHF.

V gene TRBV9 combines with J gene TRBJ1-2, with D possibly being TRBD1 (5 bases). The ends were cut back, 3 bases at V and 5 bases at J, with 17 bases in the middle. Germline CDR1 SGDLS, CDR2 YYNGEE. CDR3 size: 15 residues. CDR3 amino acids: CASSASTAGQYGYTF. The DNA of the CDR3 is TGTGCCAGCAGCGCCTCGACCGCGGGGCAATATGGCTACACCTTC.

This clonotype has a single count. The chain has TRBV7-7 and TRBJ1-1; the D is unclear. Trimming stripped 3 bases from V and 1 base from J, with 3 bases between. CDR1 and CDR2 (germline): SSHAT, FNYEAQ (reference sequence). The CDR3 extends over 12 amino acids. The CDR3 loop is CASSFWNTEAFF. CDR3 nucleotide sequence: TGTGCCAGCAGCTTCTGGAACACTGAAGCTTTCTTT.

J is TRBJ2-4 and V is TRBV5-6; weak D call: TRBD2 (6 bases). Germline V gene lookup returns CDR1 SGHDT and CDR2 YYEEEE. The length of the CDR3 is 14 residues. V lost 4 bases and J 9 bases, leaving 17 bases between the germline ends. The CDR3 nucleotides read TGTGCCAGCAGCATAAGGTCTCAGGGAGGCATTCAGTACTTC. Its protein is CASSIRSQGGIQYF.

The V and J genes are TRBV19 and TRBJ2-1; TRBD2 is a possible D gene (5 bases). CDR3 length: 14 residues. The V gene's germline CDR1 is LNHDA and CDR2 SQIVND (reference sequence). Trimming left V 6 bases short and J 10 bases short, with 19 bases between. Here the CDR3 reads CASSDPRLTGEQFF. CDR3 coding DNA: TGTGCCAGTAGCGACCCCCGACTAACTGGGGAGCAGTTCTTC.

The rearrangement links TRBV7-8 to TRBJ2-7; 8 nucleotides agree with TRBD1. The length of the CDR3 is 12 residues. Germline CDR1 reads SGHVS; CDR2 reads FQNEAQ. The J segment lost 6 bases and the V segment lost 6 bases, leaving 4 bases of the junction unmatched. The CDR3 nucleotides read TGTGCCAGCAGGACAGGGGTGGGCGAGCAGTACTTC. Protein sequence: CASRTGVGEQYF.

CDR3 amino acids: CASSLRTGDNSYEQYF. In DNA, the CDR3 is TGCGCCAGCAGCTTAAGGACAGGTGATAACTCCTACGAGCAGTACTTC. The rearrangement uses TRBV5-1 and TRBJ2-7; 7 bases line up with TRBD1. Germline loops: CDR1 SGHRS, CDR2 YFSETQ. The V gene end was trimmed by 2 bases and the J gene end by 0 bases; junction bases not matched to a gene: 8. The CDR3 runs 16 residues.

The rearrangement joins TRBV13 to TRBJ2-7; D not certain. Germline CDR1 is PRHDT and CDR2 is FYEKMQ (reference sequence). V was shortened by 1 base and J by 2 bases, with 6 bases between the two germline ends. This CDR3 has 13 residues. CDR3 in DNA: TGTGCCAGCAGCTTAGCCGTTCCCTACGAGCAGTACTTC. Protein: CASSLAVPYEQYF.

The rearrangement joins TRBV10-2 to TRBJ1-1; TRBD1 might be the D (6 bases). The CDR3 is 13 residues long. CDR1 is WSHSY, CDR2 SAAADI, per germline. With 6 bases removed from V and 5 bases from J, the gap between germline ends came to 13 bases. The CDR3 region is CASRQGPGTEAFF. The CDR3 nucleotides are TGCGCCAGCAGGCAGGGGCCGGGAACTGAAGCTTTCTTT.

Here the CDR3 reads CASSFRLAGTDTQYF. In DNA, the CDR3 is TGTGCCAGTAGTTTCCGACTAGCGGGGACAGATACGCAGTATTTT. The rearrangement uses TRBV19 and TRBJ2-3; 11 positions agree with TRBD2. V trimming: 5 bases; J trimming: 3 bases; junction bases outside the gene matches: 4. The CDR3 runs to 15 residues. Germline V gene data show CDR1 as LNHDA and CDR2 as SQIVND (reference sequence).

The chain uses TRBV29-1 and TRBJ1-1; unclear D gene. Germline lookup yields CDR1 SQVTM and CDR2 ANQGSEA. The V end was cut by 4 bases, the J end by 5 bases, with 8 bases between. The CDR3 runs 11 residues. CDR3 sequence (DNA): TGCAGCGTTGGTGCTGCAACTGAAGCTTTCTTT. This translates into CSVGAATEAFF.

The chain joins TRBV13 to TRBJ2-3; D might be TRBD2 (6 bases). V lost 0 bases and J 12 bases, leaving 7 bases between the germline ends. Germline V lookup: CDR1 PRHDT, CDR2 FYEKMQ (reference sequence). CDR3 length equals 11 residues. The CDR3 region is CASSLGGTQYF. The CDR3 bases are TGTGCCAGCAGCTTAGGGGGGACTCAGTATTTT.

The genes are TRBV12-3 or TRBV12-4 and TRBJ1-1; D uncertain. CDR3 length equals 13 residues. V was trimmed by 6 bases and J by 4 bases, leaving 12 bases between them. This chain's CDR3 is CASRPPLGTEAFF. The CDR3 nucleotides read TGTGCCAGCAGACCTCCATTGGGCACTGAAGCTTTCTTT.

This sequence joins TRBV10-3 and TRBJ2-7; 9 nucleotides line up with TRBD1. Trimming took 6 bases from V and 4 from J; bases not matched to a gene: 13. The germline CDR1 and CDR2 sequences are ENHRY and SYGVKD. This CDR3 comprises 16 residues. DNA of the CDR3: TGTGCCATCAGCATTCACCGGGACAGGGCCGAATACGAGCAGTACTTC. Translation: CAISIHRDRAEYEQYF.

CDR3 DNA: TGTGCCAGCAGCTTAGTTAAGTTGGGACCGGAGACCCAGTACTTC. Its protein is CASSLVKLGPETQYF. The V gene is TRBV7-9, the J gene TRBJ2-5, with D tentatively TRBD1 or TRBD2 (5 bases each). The V gene's germline CDR1 is SEHNR and CDR2 FQNEAQ (reference sequence). This CDR3 region has 15 residues. With 1 base removed from V and 5 bases from J, the gap between germline ends came to 14 bases.

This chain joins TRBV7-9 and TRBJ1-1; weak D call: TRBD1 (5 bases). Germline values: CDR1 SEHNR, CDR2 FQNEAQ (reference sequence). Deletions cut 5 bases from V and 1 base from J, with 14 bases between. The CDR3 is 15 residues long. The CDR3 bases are TGTGCCAGCAGCCGCCTGGGGCGCGCGAACACTGAAGCTTTCTTT. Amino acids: CASSRLGRANTEAFF.

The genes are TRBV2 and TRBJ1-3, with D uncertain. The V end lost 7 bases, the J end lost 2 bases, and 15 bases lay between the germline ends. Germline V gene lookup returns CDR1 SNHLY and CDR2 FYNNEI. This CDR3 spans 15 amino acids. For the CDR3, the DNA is TGTGCCAGCACCCTAGATGGAGGGCCTGGAAACACCATATATTTT. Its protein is CASTLDGGPGNTIYF.

CDR3 nucleotides: TGCAGCGTTACAGGGGGCTATGGCTACACCTTC. Its protein is CSVTGGYGYTF. The chain carries TRBV29-1 and TRBJ1-2; 8 bases align to TRBD1. Trimming cost V 5 bases and J 4 bases; bases outside gene matches: 0. CDR1 is SQVTM and CDR2 is ANQGSEA in the germline V gene. The CDR3 extends over 11 amino acids. Combining the CDR3 with reference TRBV29-1 and TRBJ1-2 gives the whole variable domain SAVISQKPSRDICQRGTSLTIQCQVDSQVTMMFWYRQQPGQSLTLIATANQGSEATYESGFVIDKFPISRPNLTFSTLTVSNMSPEDSSIYLCSVTGGYGYTFGSGTRLTVV.

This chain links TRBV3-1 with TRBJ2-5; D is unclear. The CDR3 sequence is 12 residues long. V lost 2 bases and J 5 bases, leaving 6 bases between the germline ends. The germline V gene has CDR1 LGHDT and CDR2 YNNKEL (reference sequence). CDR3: CASSQPSETQYF. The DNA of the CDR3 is TGTGCCAGCAGCCAACCGTCGGAGACCCAGTACTTC.

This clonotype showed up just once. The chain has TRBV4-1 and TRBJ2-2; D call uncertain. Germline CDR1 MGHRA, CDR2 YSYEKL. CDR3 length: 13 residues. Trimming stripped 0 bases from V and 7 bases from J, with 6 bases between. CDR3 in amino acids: CASSQDPHGELFF. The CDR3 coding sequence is TGCGCCAGCAGCCAAGATCCCCACGGGGAGCTGTTTTTT.

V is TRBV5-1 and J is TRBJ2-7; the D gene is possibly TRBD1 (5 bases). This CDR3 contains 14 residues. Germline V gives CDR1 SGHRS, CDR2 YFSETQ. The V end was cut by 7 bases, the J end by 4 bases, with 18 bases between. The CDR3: CASAPETASYEQYF. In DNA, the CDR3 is TGCGCCAGCGCCCCCGAGACAGCATCTTACGAGCAGTACTTC.

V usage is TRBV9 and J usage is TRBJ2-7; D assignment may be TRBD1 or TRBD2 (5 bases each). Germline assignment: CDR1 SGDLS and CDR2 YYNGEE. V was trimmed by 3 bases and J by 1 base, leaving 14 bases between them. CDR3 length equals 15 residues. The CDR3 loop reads CASSGSPGPSYEQYF. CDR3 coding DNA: TGTGCCAGCAGCGGATCCCCGGGGCCTTCCTACGAGCAGTACTTC.

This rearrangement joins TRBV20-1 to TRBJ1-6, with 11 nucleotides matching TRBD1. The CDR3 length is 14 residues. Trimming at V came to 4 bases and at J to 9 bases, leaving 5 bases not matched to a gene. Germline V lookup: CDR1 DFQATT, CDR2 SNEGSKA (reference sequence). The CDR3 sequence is CSATGQGEGSPLHF. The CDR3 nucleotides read TGCAGTGCTACGGGACAGGGGGAAGGTTCACCCCTCCACTTT.

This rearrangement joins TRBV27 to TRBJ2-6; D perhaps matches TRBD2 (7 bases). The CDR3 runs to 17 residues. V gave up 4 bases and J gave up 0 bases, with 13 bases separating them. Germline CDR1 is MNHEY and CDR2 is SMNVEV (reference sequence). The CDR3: CASSWGGGYSGANVLTF. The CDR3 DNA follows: TGTGCCAGCAGTTGGGGGGGCGGATACTCTGGGGCCAACGTCCTGACTTTC.

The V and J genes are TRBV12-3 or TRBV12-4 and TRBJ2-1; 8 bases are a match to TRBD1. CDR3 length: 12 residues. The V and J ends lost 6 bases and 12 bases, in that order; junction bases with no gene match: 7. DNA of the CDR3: TGTGCCAGCAGCCCGGACAGGGACGGGCAGTTCTTC. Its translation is CASSPDRDGQFF.

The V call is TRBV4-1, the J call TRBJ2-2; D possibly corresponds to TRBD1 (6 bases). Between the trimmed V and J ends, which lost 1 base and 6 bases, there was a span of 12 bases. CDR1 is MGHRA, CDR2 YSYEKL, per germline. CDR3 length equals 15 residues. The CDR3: CASSQVGTPPGELFF. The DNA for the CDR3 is TGCGCCAGCAGCCAAGTGGGGACACCCCCCGGGGAGCTGTTTTTT.

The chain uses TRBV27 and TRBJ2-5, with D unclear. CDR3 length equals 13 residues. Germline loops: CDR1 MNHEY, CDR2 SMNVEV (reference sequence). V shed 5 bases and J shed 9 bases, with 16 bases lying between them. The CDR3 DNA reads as TGTGCCAGCAGTGGAGTCGTGGGGTGGGCCCAGTACTTC. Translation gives CASSGVVGWAQYF.

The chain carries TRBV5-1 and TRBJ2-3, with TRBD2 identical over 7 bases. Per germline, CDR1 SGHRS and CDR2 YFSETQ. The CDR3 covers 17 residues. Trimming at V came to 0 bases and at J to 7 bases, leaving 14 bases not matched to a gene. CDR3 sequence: CASSLVWGLPMTNTQYF. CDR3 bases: TGCGCCAGCAGCTTGGTATGGGGACTACCCATGACAAATACGCAGTATTTT.

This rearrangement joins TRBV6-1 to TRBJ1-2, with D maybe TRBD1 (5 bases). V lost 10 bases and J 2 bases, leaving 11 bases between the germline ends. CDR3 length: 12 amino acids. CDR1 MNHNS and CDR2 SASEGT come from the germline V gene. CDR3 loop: CATDRGNYGYTF. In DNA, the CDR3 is TGTGCCACCGACCGGGGGAACTATGGCTACACCTTC.

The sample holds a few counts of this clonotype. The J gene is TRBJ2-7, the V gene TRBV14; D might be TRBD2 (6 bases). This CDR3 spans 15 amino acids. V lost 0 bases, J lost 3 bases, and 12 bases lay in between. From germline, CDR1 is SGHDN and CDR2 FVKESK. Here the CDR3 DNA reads TGTGCCAGCAGCCAAGATACGTCCGGGAGCTACGAGCAGTACTTC. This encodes CASSQDTSGSYEQYF.

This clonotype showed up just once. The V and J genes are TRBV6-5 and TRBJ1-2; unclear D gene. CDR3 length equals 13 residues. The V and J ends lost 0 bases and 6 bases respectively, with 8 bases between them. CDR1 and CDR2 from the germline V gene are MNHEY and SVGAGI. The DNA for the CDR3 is TGTGCCAGCAGTTACTCAGGTCCTGATGGCTACACCTTC. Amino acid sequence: CASSYSGPDGYTF.

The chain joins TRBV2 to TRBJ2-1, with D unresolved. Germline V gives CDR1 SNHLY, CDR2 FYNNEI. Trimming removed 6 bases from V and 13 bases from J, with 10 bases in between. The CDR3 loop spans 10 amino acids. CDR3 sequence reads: CASSRGDQFF. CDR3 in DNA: TGTGCCAGCAGCCGCGGAGATCAGTTCTTC. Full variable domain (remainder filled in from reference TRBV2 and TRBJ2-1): EPEVTQTPSHQVTQMGQEVILRCVPISNHLYFYWYRQILGQKVEFLVSFYNNEISEKSEIFDDQFSVERPDGSNFTLKIRSTKLEDSAMYFCASSRGDQFFGPGTRLTVL.